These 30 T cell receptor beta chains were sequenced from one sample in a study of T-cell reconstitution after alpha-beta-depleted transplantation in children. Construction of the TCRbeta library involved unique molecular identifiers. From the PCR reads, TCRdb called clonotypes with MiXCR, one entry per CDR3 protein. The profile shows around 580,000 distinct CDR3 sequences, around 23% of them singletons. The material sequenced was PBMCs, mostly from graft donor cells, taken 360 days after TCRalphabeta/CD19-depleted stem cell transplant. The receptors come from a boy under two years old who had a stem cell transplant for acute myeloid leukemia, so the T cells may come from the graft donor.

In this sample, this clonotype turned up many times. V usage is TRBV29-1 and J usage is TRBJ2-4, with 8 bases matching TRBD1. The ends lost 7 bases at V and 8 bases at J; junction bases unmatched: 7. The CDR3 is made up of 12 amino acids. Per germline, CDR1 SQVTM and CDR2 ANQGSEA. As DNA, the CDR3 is TGCAGCGCAGGGGGCGCCAGAGACATTCAGTACTTC. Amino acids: CSAGGARDIQYF.

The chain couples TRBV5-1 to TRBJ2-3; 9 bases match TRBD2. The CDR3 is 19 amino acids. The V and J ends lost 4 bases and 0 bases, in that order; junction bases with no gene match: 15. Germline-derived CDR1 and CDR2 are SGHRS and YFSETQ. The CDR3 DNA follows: TGCGCCAGCAGCACCACCTGGGTGGCGGGGGGGCCTAGCACAGATACGCAGTATTTT. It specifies CASSTTWVAGGPSTDTQYF.

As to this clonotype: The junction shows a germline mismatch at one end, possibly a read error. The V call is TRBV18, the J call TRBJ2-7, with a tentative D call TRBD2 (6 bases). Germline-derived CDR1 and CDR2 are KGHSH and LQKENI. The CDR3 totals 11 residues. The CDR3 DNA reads TGTGCCAGCTCACAGGAAGGGACTCCCTTTTTC. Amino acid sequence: CASSQEGTPFF.

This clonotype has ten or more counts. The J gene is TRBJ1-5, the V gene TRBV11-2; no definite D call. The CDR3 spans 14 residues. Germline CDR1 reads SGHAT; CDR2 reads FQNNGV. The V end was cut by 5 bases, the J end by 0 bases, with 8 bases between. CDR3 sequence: CASSTGVSNQPQHF. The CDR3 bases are TGTGCCAGCAGCACCGGGGTTAGCAATCAGCCCCAGCATTTT.

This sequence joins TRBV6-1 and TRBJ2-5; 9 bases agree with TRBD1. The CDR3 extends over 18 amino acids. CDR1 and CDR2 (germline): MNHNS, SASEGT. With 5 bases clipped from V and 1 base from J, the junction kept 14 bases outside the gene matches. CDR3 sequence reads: CASSRTGAALGFQETQYF. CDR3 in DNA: TGTGCCAGCAGTCGGACAGGGGCCGCATTAGGGTTCCAAGAGACCCAGTACTTC.

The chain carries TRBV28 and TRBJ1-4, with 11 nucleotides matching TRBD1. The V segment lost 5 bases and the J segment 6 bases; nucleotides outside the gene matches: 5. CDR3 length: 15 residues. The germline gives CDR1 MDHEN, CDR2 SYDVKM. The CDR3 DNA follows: TGTGCCAGCAGTAACCCGGGACAGGGGGATGAAAAACTGTTTTTT. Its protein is CASSNPGQGDEKLFF.

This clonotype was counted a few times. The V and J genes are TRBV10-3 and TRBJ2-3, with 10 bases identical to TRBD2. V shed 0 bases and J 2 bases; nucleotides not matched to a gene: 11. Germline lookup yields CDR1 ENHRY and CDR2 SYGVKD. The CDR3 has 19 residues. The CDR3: CAISESVASGGPATDTQYF. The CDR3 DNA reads TGTGCCATCAGTGAGTCGGTGGCTAGCGGGGGCCCGGCCACAGATACGCAGTATTTT.

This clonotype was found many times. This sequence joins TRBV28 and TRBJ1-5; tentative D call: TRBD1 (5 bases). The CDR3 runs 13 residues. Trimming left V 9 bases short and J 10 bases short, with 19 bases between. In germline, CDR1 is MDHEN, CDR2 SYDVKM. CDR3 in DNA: TGTGCCAGTAGCCTCGATGGGGCTCGTCCCCAGCATTTT. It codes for CASSLDGARPQHF.

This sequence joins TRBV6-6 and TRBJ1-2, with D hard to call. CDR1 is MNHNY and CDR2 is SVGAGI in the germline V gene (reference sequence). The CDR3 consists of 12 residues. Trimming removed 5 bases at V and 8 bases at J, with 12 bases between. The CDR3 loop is CASSPRFEGYTF. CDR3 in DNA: TGTGCCAGCAGTCCCAGGTTTGAGGGCTACACCTTC.

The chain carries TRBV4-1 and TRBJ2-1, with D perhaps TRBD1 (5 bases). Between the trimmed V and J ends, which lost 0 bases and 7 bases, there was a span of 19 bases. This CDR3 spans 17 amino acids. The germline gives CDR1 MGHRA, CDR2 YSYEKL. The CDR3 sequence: CASSQDLGQGRINEQFF. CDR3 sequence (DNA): TGCGCCAGCAGCCAAGATCTCGGCCAGGGAAGGATAAATGAGCAGTTCTTC.

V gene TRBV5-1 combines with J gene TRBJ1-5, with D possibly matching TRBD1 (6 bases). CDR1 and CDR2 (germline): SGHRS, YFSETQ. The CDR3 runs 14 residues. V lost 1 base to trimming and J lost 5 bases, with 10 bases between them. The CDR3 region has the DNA TGCGCCAGCAGCTTGATCGCAGGGGATCAGCCCCAGCATTTT. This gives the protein CASSLIAGDQPQHF.

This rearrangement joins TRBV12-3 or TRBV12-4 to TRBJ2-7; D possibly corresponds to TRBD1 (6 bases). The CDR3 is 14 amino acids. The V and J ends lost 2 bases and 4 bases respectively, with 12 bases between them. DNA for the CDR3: TGTGCCAGCAGTTTACTCCAAGGGGGTTACGAGCAGTACTTC. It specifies CASSLLQGGYEQYF.

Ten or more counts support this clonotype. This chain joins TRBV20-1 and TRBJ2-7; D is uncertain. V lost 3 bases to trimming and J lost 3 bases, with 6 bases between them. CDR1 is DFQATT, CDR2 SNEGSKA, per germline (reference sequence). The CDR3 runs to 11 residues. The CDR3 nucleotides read TGCAGTGCTAGGGAAAACTACGAGCAGTACGTC. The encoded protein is CSARENYEQYV.

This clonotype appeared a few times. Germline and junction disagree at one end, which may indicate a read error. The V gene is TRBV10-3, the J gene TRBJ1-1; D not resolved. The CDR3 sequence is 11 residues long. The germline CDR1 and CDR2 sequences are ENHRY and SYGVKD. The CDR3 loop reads CAISENSEAFF. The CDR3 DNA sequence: TGTGCCATCAGTGAGAACAGTGAAGCTTTCTTT.

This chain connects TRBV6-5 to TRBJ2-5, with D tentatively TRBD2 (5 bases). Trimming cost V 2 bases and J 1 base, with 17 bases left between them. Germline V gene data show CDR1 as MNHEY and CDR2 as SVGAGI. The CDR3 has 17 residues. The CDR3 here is CASSYGGSGKIQETQYF. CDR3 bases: TGTGCCAGCAGTTACGGCGGGTCGGGAAAGATCCAAGAGACCCAGTACTTC.

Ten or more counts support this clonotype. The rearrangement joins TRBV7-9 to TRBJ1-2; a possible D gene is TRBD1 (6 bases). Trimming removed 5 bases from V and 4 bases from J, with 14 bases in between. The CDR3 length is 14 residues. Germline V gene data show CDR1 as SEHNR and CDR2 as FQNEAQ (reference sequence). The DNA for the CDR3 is TGTGCCAGCAGCCCGTCGACAGGAGGCTATGGCTACACCTTC. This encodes CASSPSTGGYGYTF.

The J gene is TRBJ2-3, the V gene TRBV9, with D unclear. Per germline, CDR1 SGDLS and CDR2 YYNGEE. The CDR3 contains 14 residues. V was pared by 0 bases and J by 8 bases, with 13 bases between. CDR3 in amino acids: CASSVAGADGTQYF. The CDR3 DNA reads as TGTGCCAGCAGCGTAGCAGGAGCAGATGGTACGCAGTATTTT.

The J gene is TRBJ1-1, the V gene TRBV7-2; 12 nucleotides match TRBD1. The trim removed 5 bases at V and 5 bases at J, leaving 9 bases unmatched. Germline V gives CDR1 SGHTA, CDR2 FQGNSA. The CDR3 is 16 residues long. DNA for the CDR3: TGTGCCAGCAGCGACGGGACAGGGGGCATTGTGACTGAAGCTTTCTTT. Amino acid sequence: CASSDGTGGIVTEAFF.

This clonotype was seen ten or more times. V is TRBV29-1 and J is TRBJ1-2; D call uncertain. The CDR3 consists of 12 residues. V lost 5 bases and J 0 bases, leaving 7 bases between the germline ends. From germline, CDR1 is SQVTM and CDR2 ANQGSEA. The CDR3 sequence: CSVSTTNYGYTF. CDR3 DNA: TGCAGCGTTTCGACAACTAACTATGGCTACACCTTC.

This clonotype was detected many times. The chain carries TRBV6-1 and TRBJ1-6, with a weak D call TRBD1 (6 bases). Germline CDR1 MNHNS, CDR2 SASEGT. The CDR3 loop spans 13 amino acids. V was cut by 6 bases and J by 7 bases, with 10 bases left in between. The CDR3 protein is CASSQGRNSPLHF. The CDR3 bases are TGTGCCAGCAGCCAGGGGCGCAATTCACCCCTCCACTTT.

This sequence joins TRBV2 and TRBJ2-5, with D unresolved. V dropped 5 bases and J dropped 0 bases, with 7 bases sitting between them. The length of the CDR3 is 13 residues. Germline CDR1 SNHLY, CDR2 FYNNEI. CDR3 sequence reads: CASSNAYQETQYF. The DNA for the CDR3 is TGTGCCAGCAGTAATGCATACCAAGAGACCCAGTACTTC. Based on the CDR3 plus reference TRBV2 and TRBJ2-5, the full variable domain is EPEVTQTPSHQVTQMGQEVILRCVPISNHLYFYWYRQILGQKVEFLVSFYNNEISEKSEIFDDQFSVERPDGSNFTLKIRSTKLEDSAMYFCASSNAYQETQYFGPGTRLLVL.

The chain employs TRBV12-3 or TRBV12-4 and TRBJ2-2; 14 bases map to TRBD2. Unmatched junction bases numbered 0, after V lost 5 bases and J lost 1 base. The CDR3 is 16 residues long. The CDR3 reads CASSGLAGGNTGELFF. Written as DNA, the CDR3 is TGTGCCAGCAGTGGACTAGCGGGGGGGAACACCGGGGAGCTGTTTTTT.

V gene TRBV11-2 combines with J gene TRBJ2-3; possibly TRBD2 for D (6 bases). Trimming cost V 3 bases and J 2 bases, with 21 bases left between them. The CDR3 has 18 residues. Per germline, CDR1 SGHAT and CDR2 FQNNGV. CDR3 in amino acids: CASSFVAGPLHHTDTQYF. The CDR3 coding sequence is TGTGCCAGCAGCTTTGTGGCGGGGCCCTTACACCACACAGATACGCAGTATTTT.

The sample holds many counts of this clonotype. DNA for the CDR3: TGCAGTGCTAGAGCGGAGCTAGCGGAACCAGATACGCAGTATTTT. Translation gives CSARAELAEPDTQYF. The chain has TRBV20-1 and TRBJ2-3; 7 nucleotides match TRBD2. The CDR3 spans 15 residues. In germline, CDR1 is DFQATT, CDR2 SNEGSKA (reference sequence). Unmatched junction bases numbered 8, after V lost 1 base and J lost 4 bases.

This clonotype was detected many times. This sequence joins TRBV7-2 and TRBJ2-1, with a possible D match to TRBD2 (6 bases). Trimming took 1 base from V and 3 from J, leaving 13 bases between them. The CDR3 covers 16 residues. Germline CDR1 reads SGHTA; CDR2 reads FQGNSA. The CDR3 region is CASSLVGGESYNEQFF. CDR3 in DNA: TGTGCCAGCAGCTTAGTAGGCGGGGAGAGCTACAATGAGCAGTTCTTC.

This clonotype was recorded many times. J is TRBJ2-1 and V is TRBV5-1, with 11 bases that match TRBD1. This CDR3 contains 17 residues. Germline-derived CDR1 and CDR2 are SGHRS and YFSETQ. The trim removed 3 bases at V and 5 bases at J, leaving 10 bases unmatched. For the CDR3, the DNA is TGCGCCAGCAGCTCGACCCTGGGACAGGGGGTGAACAATGAGCAGTTCTTC. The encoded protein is CASSSTLGQGVNNEQFF.

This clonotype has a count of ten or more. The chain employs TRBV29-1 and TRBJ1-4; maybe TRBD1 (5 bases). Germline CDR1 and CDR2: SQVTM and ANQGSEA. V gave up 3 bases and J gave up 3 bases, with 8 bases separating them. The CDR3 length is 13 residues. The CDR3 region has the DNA TGCAGCGTTGAGGGACTTCCTAATGAAAAACTGTTTTTT. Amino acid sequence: CSVEGLPNEKLFF.

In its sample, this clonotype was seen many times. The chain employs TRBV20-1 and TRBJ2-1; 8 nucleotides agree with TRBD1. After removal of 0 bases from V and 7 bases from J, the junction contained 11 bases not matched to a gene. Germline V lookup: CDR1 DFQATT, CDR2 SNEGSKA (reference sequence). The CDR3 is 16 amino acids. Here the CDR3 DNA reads TGCAGTGCTAGAGATGTTCCGGGACAGGTGGTTAATGAGCAGTTCTTC. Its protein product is CSARDVPGQVVNEQFF.

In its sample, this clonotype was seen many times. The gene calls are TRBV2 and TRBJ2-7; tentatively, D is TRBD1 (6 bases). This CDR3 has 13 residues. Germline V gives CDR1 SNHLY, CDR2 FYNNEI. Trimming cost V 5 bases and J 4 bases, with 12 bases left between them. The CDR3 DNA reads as TGTGCCAGCAGTTTTCAGGGGTTGTACGAGCAGTACTTC. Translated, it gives CASSFQGLYEQYF.

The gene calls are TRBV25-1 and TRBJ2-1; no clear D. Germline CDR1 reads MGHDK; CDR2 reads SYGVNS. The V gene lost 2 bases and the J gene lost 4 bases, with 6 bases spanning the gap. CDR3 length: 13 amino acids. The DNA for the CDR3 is TGTGCCAGCAGTGAAGTCCTATACAATGAGCAGTTCTTC. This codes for CASSEVLYNEQFF. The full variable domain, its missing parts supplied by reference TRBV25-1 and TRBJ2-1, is EADIYQTPRYLVIGTGKKITLECSQTMGHDKMYWYQQDPGMELHLIHYSYGVNSTEKGDLSSESTVSRIRTEHFPLTLESARPSHTSQYLCASSEVLYNEQFFGPGTRLTVL.